These T cell receptor beta chains were read from a single sample in a study of T cell repertoires in cytomegalovirus infection. Using its own MiXCR run on the reads, TCRdb lists one record per CDR3 protein. The table shows about a million distinct CDR3 sequences, with 25% to 40% occurring only once. These receptors' targets are unknown. Specimen: cultured CD8+ T cells from PBMCs, collected from culture after CMV antigen stimulation. Source of these receptors: a human donor in good health (CMV status not recorded). Some clones in this sample may be carry-over from other donors' samples. Both conserved end residues are part of each CDR3. A D gene is named only where the DNA matches it firmly.

d_call	v_call	cdr3_aa
-	TRBV12-3/TRBV12-4	CASSWGPEQYF
-	TRBV19	CASNNPGYMNTEAFF
-	TRBV29-1	CSVEGPSSYNEQFF
-	TRBV20-1	CSARDRGPMAEISGNTIYF
-	TRBV19	CASSMAPFDEQFF
-	TRBV27	CASGFPGRTSTDTQYF
-	TRBV20-1	CSARRDISSYEQYF
-	TRBV7-2	CASSLRSSTAENIQYF
-	TRBV27	CASSGAALNTEAFF
-	TRBV19	CASSIGSCNSPLHF
-	TRBV20-1	CSARDPIRTDTQYF
-	TRBV19	CASRQDWGLHQPQHF
-	TRBV6-6	CASIYTGETQYF
TRBD1	TRBV7-9	CASSPPTGRWGDTEAFF
-	TRBV19	CASSIRAQVIRAWNTEAFF
-	TRBV4-1	CASSQGVANTGELFF
-	TRBV27	CASSFWAPNYEQFF
-	TRBV29-1	CSVGGRYETQYF
TRBD1	TRBV19	CASSIDRTGVNNEQFF
-	TRBV7-9	CASSLNSVNEQFF
-	TRBV28	CASSLLVGRDQPQHF
TRBD1	TRBV5-1	CASSSQQGDGYTF
TRBD1	TRBV7-6	CASSRQGVNSPLHF
TRBD2	TRBV12-3/TRBV12-4	CASSLGGGASEQFF
TRBD2	TRBV7-4	CASRSGTSGAANTQYF
-	TRBV6-2/TRBV6-3	CASSLTGHARTTEQYF
-	TRBV24-1	CATSDPRVAGELFF
TRBD1	TRBV7-9	CASSPDRGAFF
-	TRBV5-4	CASSLGTGVYGYTF
-	TRBV7-9	CASSLLVVANTDTQYF
-	TRBV2	CASSPGVGQNTEAFF
-	TRBV24-1	CATSDLRDLEGAQVYEQFF
-	TRBV28	CATKGTENTGELFF
-	TRBV6-2/TRBV6-3	CASSITGLYNEQFF
-	TRBV15	CATSRDTLWELFF
-	TRBV19	CASSTLGDEAFF
TRBD1	TRBV10-3	CASRWDSEYNEQFF
-	TRBV6-5	CASSYSEHLVEKLFF
TRBD1	TRBV6-5	CASSYTTRQGDYGYTF
TRBD2	TRBV28	CASSYSTRLAGEYTGELFF
-	TRBV28	CANSLVDPGGTDTQYF